This TCR beta chain was retrieved from a study of OX40 agonist ivuxolimab in advanced cancers. Details on this clone: The sample has other DNA sequences that encode this CDR3 too.

Trimming removed 1 base from V and 0 bases from J, with 4 bases in between. Germline V lookup: CDR1 SGHAT, CDR2 FQNNGV. CDR3 size: 14 residues. Patients with autoimmune history or systemic immunosuppression were excluded. Sequenced by immunoSEQ multiplex PCR; TCRdb stores in-frame clones only, minus some. The table records about 130,000 clones, about 93% of them present only once. This sequence joins TRBV11-2 and TRBJ1-3; D is unclear. The specimen was CD4+ or CD8+ T cells sorted from blood, collected in a trial of the OX40 agonist ivuxolimab. The sequence was obtained from an adult with an advanced solid tumor such as melanoma, head and neck, liver or kidney cancer. As DNA, the CDR3 is TGTGCCAGCAGCTTAGGGAGCTCTGGAAACACCATATATTTT. Translation: CASSLGSSGNTIYF. Combining the CDR3 with reference TRBV11-2 and TRBJ1-3 gives the whole variable domain EAGVAQSPRYKIIEKRQSVAFWCNPISGHATLYWYQQILGQGPKLLIQFQNNGVVDDSQLPKDRFSAERLKGVDSTLKIQPAKLEDSAVYLCASSLGSSGNTIYFGEGSWLTVV.